Shown below are 18 T cell receptor beta chains from a single sample sequenced in a study of shared clonotypes between healthy human individuals (dated by TCRdb to about 2020). Library generation was performed with the immunoSEQ multiplex PCR assay. Here the immuneACCESS table is served through TCRdb, limited to in-frame sequences with V and J called. Missing clones are a known gap in these copies; in checked studies unresolved V genes cover under half, and the rest lacks a known reason. The table for this sample lists around 1,900,000 clones; roughly 93% of them were counted only once. The ten largest clones add up to around 1.7% of the sample. For the CD8 naive samples, CD45RO-negative cells were positively selected for CCR7, yielding a CD45RA+CCR7+ population from which TemRA cells were excluded. The specimen was naive CD8+ T cells from PBMCs. This specimen's cell subset or site label, interpreted: CD45RA+CCR7+. The receptors stem from a man between 18 and 35 years old in good health. Some clones in this sample may be carry-over from other donors' samples.

This sequence joins TRBV28 and TRBJ1-5, with D possibly matching TRBD1 (6 bases). Germline values: CDR1 MDHEN, CDR2 SYDVKM. Trimming removed 5 bases from V and 3 bases from J, with 14 bases in between. This CDR3 has 15 amino acids. The CDR3 region is CASSTNHRANQPQHF. DNA for the CDR3: TGTGCCAGCAGTACCAACCACAGGGCCAATCAGCCCCAGCATTTT. The complete variable domain, with remaining parts taken from reference TRBV28 and TRBJ1-5, reads DVKVTQSSRYLVKRTGEKVFLECVQDMDHENMFWYRQDPGLGLRLIYFSYDVKMKEKGDIPEGYSVSREKKERFSLILESASTNQTSMYLCASSTNHRANQPQHFGDGTRLSIL.

The count of this clone is one. The germline gene is not matched at one end of the junction; a read error may be the cause. The chain recombines TRBV7-9 with TRBJ1-4; D gene unclear. Germline assignment: CDR1 SEHNR and CDR2 FQNEAQ (reference sequence). The CDR3 totals 16 residues. The CDR3 is CASRLGQIGVGEKLFF. The CDR3 region has the DNA TGTGCCAGCAGATTAGGCCAGATCGGGGTTGGGGAAAAACTGTTTTTT.

The chain links TRBV5-5 to TRBJ2-7, with a possible D match to TRBD2 (6 bases). The V end lost 0 bases, the J end lost 0 bases, and 13 bases lay between the germline ends. Looked up from germline, CDR1 is SGHKS and CDR2 is YYEKEE (reference sequence). The CDR3 totals 16 residues. The DNA of the CDR3 is TGTGCCAGCAGCTTGGGAGGGACTTTCAGCTCCTACGAGCAGTACTTC. Translation gives CASSLGGTFSSYEQYF.

The chain links TRBV6-1 to TRBJ2-5; D is perhaps TRBD1 (5 bases). Looked up from germline, CDR1 is MNHNS and CDR2 is SASEGT. The V gene lost 7 bases and the J gene lost 0 bases, with 12 bases spanning the gap. This CDR3 comprises 14 residues. CDR3 nucleotide sequence: TGTGCCAGCAACAGGCCGATGAACCAAGAGACCCAGTACTTC. It translates to CASNRPMNQETQYF.

The genes are TRBV30 and TRBJ2-1; 15 bases line up with TRBD2. Looked up from germline, CDR1 is GTSNPN and CDR2 is SVGIG (reference sequence). V gave up 0 bases and J gave up 7 bases; unmatched junction bases: 16. This CDR3 contains 20 residues. The CDR3 DNA is TGTGCCTGGAGTGTAAAACTAGGACAGGGCGGACTAGCGGGAGGGAATGAGCAGTTCTTC. The encoded protein is CAWSVKLGQGGLAGGNEQFF.

The V gene is TRBV27, the J gene TRBJ2-7, with 7 bases matching TRBD1. Germline CDR1 MNHEY, CDR2 SMNVEV (reference sequence). V was clipped by 6 bases and J by 6 bases; unmatched bases: 5. This CDR3 is built from 12 residues. The CDR3 nucleotides are TGTGCCAGCAGCCTACAGGGGAGCGAGCAGTACTTC. Amino acids: CASSLQGSEQYF.

The V call is TRBV5-4, the J call TRBJ2-7; the D is unclear. This CDR3 has 12 amino acids. The germline V gene encodes CDR1 SGHNT and CDR2 YYREEE (reference sequence). V lost 0 bases and J 9 bases, leaving 10 bases between the germline ends. In nucleotides, the CDR3 is TGTGCCAGCAGCTTGGGGTTGGGCGGGCAGTACTTC. This translates into CASSLGLGGQYF.

The chain uses TRBV19 and TRBJ1-5; TRBD1 aligns across 7 bases. Per germline, CDR1 LNHDA and CDR2 SQIVND (reference sequence). CDR3 length equals 17 residues. V shed 6 bases, J shed 0 bases, and the junction held 11 bases outside the gene matches. CDR3 region: CASRRYGTEYSNQPQHF. CDR3 DNA sequence: TGTGCCAGTAGGAGATACGGGACAGAATATAGCAATCAGCCCCAGCATTTT.

This clone was counted a single time. The gene calls are TRBV9 and TRBJ2-7, with D tentatively TRBD2 (5 bases). Germline V gene lookup returns CDR1 SGDLS and CDR2 YYNGEE. The CDR3 loop spans 15 amino acids. The V and J ends lost 2 bases and 7 bases respectively, with 19 bases between them. The CDR3 bases are TGTGCCAGCAGCGTTTATGGTAATGCCCCGGGGGAGCAGTACTTC. Amino acid sequence: CASSVYGNAPGEQYF.

This chain links TRBV27 with TRBJ2-2; D gene ambiguous. The V end lost 1 base, the J end lost 5 bases, and 11 bases lay between the germline ends. The CDR3 runs 15 residues. CDR1 MNHEY and CDR2 SMNVEV come from the germline V gene (reference sequence). CDR3: CASSLLAPQTGELFF. CDR3 nucleotides: TGTGCCAGCAGTTTATTGGCACCCCAGACCGGGGAGCTGTTTTTT.

The chain links TRBV30 to TRBJ1-6; D unresolved. The V end lost 2 bases, the J end lost 8 bases, and 7 bases lay between the germline ends. The length of the CDR3 is 12 residues. Per germline, CDR1 GTSNPN and CDR2 SVGIG (reference sequence). The CDR3 DNA is TGTGCCTGGAGTCTCGGGGATTCACCCCTCCACTTT. This translates into CAWSLGDSPLHF.

The chain has TRBV11-2 and TRBJ2-1, with 7 positions matching TRBD2. Germline-derived CDR1 and CDR2 are SGHAT and FQNNGV. With 2 bases clipped from V and 0 bases from J, the junction kept 4 bases outside the gene matches. The CDR3 runs 16 residues. The CDR3 here is CASSLSGESSYNEQFF. The CDR3 DNA reads as TGTGCCAGCAGCTTAAGCGGGGAAAGCTCCTACAATGAGCAGTTCTTC.

The chain recombines TRBV7-2 with TRBJ2-1; possible D gene TRBD2, 5 bases. Germline V gene data show CDR1 as SGHTA and CDR2 as FQGNSA. V lost 5 bases, J lost 4 bases, and 15 bases lay in between. The CDR3 spans 15 residues. DNA of the CDR3: TGTGCCAGCAGCCCCGAAGCGGCTATATACAATGAGCAGTTCTTC. Translating it yields CASSPEAAIYNEQFF.

A word on this clone: Different DNA sequences within this sample yield the same CDR3. The chain carries TRBV9 and TRBJ1-3; D gene ambiguous. From germline, CDR1 is SGDLS and CDR2 YYNGEE. V dropped 0 bases and J dropped 0 bases, with 7 bases sitting between them. The CDR3 consists of 15 residues. The CDR3 spells CASSVAGSSGNTIYF. CDR3 in DNA: TGTGCCAGCAGCGTAGCCGGGAGCTCTGGAAACACCATATATTTT.

CDR3 DNA sequence: TGCGCCAGCAGCGTGGGAGAAAGACTAGCGCGACCGATCTCCTACGAGCAGTACTTC. As protein: CASSVGERLARPISYEQYF. This chain joins TRBV5-1 and TRBJ2-7, with 8 bases that match TRBD2. V shed 4 bases, J shed 0 bases, and the junction held 18 bases outside the gene matches. The CDR3 length is 19 residues. From germline, CDR1 is SGHRS and CDR2 YFSETQ.

In its sample, this clone was seen once. This chain joins TRBV2 and TRBJ2-3; weak D call: TRBD2 (5 bases). Trimming pared 3 bases from V and 0 bases from J, leaving 13 bases between. Germline V lookup: CDR1 SNHLY, CDR2 FYNNEI. This CDR3 comprises 16 residues. The DNA of the CDR3 is TGTGCCAGCAGTGAGATGGCGGGCCCTAGCACAGATACGCAGTATTTT. It encodes CASSEMAGPSTDTQYF.

The V gene is TRBV9, the J gene TRBJ1-1, with a tentative D call TRBD1 (5 bases). CDR3 length: 14 amino acids. The V gene lost 3 bases and the J gene lost 10 bases, with 19 bases spanning the gap. Germline CDR1 is SGDLS and CDR2 is YYNGEE. The CDR3 protein is CASSGRDPGGRAFF. CDR3 nucleotides: TGTGCCAGCAGCGGCCGGGACCCAGGAGGGAGAGCTTTCTTT.

J is TRBJ2-1 and V is TRBV5-1, with 11 bases aligning to TRBD2. V was pared by 4 bases and J by 4 bases, with 10 bases of the junction left unmatched. The CDR3 spans 17 residues. Per germline, CDR1 SGHRS and CDR2 YFSETQ. Here the CDR3 reads CASSPYPGLAAYNEQFF. For the CDR3, the DNA is TGCGCCAGCAGCCCTTACCCGGGACTAGCGGCTTACAATGAGCAGTTCTTC.